This T cell receptor beta chain was recovered during a study of breast tumors, draining lymph nodes, adjacent tissues. Study-wide points: The lymph node origin of tumor T cells was framed as consistent with a hypothesis, not demonstrated.

Germline-derived CDR1 and CDR2 are LNHDA and SQIVND (reference sequence). This CDR3 comprises 17 residues. Using its own MiXCR run on the multiplex PCR reads, TCRdb lists one record per CDR3 protein. The sample holds some 53,000 distinct CDR3 sequences, less than 55% seen once. This clonotype was detected many times. What it binds is unknown. Since a much larger clone is just one base distant, this may be a read error. Sequenced input: breast tumor tissue. This clonotype was sampled from a female donor with breast cancer. Some clones in this sample may be carry-over from other donors' samples. The chain couples TRBV19 to TRBJ2-5, with D possibly TRBD2 on 7 matching bases. In DNA form, the CDR3 reads TGTGCCAGTAACCGGGGGGCTAGCGGACAGTACCAAGAGACCCAGTCCTTC. It encodes CASNRGASGQYQETQSF.